The rows below give T cell receptor beta chains drawn from one sample of a study of T cells in Graves' hyperthyroidism and ophthalmopathy. TCRdb used MiXCR to reprocess the multiplex PCR reads, holding one entry per CDR3 protein. Seen here are 550,000 to 850,000 distinct CDR3 sequences, around 19% observed once, and the top ten hold approximately 15%. The sequencing sample was made of blood. The receptor set was obtained from a woman between 45 and 65 years old with Graves' hyperthyroidism that later progressed to Graves' ophthalmopathy. CDR3s leave out the opening cysteine and the closing phenylalanine or tryptophan. Some rows mark clone size as missing; the rest say once, few, many or name a class of expanded clone.

clone_size	v_call	cdr3_length	j_call	cdr3_aa
-	TRBV20-1	13	TRBJ1-1	SARESGTGGTEAF
few	TRBV10-1	11	TRBJ2-3	ASSDPATDTQY
many	TRBV11-2	12	TRBJ2-3	ASSLSGGVDTQY
many	TRBV6-2/TRBV6-3	13	TRBJ2-4	ASSYFWSAKNIQY
-	TRBV6-1	13	TRBJ2-7	ASRDRLTGPDEQY
few	TRBV7-2	14	TRBJ1-4	ASSLGAAAGTERLF
many	TRBV3-1	13	TRBJ2-3	ASSLIGGGGDTQY
many	TRBV5-1	17	TRBJ2-2	ASSFGSMGDLANTGELF
many	TRBV12-3/TRBV12-4	10	TRBJ2-7	ASSWAPSEQY
many	TRBV6-2/TRBV6-3	10	TRBJ2-1	ASSSDRNEQF